The clone carrying this T cell receptor (beta chain) was detected many times. Its cognate antigen is unknown. Germline V CDR1 and CDR2: SGHKS, YYEKEE (reference sequence). The V and J ends lost 4 bases and 1 base, in that order; junction bases with no gene match: 7. The CDR3 runs 17 residues. The sample comes from a study of T cells after yellow fever vaccination. Study-level information: Any fraction with a low cell number was prepared using SMART-Seq v4 Ultra Low Input. Findings and limits, study-wide: Post-booster samples contained most primary-vaccination clones (approximately 97% CD4, almost 90% CD8). Repertoires sorted by FACS could include abundant clonotypes that are contaminants from the bulk population.

5'RACE template switching generated TCR cDNA, adding a universal primer site and UMIs. TCRdb analysed the 5' RACE reads with MiXCR anew, one entry per CDR3 protein. Among about 220,000 distinct CDR3 sequences, approximately 3% were seen once, and the ten largest hold under 3.5%. Specimen: CD4+ T cells sorted from PBMCs, collected 10 days after the yellow fever booster vaccination. The chain couples TRBV5-5 to TRBJ2-3; 12 nucleotides agree with TRBD2. This TCR was sampled from a man between 18 and 35 years old who received the YFV17D yellow fever vaccine. Here the CDR3 DNA reads TGTGCCAGCAGCCCGGCGCGGACTAGCGGGGGCACAGATACGCAGTATTTT. Residues: CASSPARTSGGTDTQYF.